This entry concerns a single T cell receptor (beta chain). Given a much more abundant clone one base away, this may be a read error. Given the absence of the conserved phenylalanine or tryptophan at the CDR3 end, a read error is likely. This sample stems from a study of patients and donors after allogeneic stem cell transplantation. The CDR3 consists of 13 residues. CDR1 is MNHEY, CDR2 SVGEGT, per germline. V shed 5 bases and J shed 7 bases, with 11 bases lying between them. One entry per CDR3 protein results from TCRdb running MiXCR on the RT-PCR reads. The sample has 10,000 or so distinct CDR3 sequences, 5.5% to 6% seen once.

The sample comprised blood, either unsorted or a sorted T cell fraction (not recorded which). The receptor was isolated from a human donor who was either an allogeneic HSCT recipient or a stem cell or donor lymphocyte infusion donor (not recorded which). It is not recorded whose cells these are; they may come from a transplant donor. The V call is TRBV6-2 or TRBV6-3, the J call TRBJ1-4; D uncertain. The CDR3 is CASSVRGGEKLFL. Here the CDR3 DNA reads TGTGCCAGCAGTGTCCGAGGAGGTGAAAAACTGTTTTTG.